This T cell receptor beta chain was sequenced during a study of blood T cells in healthy people across ages. Primers used in a second PCR of roughly 7 to 12 cycles were a sample-barcoded 5' primer and a J-beta primer mix. Using its own MiXCR run on the 5' RACE reads, TCRdb lists one record per CDR3 protein. The repertoire consists of more than 1 million distinct CDR3 sequences, with over 35% occurring once and the leading ten covering approximately 17%. This clonotype was seen just once. CDR3 size: 15 residues. The junction had 16 bases not matched to a gene; V was cut back by 8 bases and J by 9 bases. Germline V gene data show CDR1 as DFQATT and CDR2 as SNEGSKA (reference sequence).

This sequence joins TRBV20-1 and TRBJ2-1; 10 bases line up with TRBD2. Sequencing input: blood. The TCR was taken from a woman in her sixties in good health. The CDR3 DNA reads as TGCAGTCCCCGTCAGGCTAGCGGGAGTGGCGGTGAGCAGTTCTTC. This codes for CSPRQASGSGGEQFF.